The 12 T cell receptor beta chains below all came from one sample that was sequenced in a study of cytomegalovirus exposure and HLA in healthy donors. The PCR ran on 60 Vbeta and 13 Jbeta primers. Only in-frame clones appear in the TCRdb table, and some are missing; sequencing was by immunoSEQ multiplex PCR. Of approximately 91,000 clones in the sample, about 89% were seen once. Input material: PBMCs. These receptors were obtained from a man aged 25 to 40 in good health and CMV-seropositive.

V gene TRBV15 combines with J gene TRBJ2-3; 8 nucleotides line up with TRBD1. Unmatched junction bases numbered 7, after V lost 3 bases and J lost 5 bases. Germline assignment: CDR1 LNHNV and CDR2 YYDKDF (reference sequence). The CDR3 runs 15 residues. The CDR3 sequence is CATSRDRVNGDTQYF. CDR3 sequence (DNA): TGTGCCACCAGCAGGGACAGGGTGAATGGAGATACGCAGTATTTT.

The chain uses TRBV2 and TRBJ2-5; D gene ambiguous. The germline V gene has CDR1 SNHLY and CDR2 FYNNEI. The germline V and J ends were trimmed by 0 bases and 4 bases, with 12 bases remaining between them. This CDR3 contains 15 residues. The DNA of the CDR3 is TGTGCCAGCAGTGAAGCCAAGAGGTCGGTAGAGACCCAGTACTTC. It translates to CASSEAKRSVETQYF.

This clone came up once. The V gene is TRBV6-1, the J gene TRBJ2-4; 7 nucleotides align to TRBD2. CDR1 MNHNS and CDR2 SASEGT come from the germline V gene. The CDR3 contains 17 residues. J gave up 0 bases and V 2 bases, and 7 bases lay outside the gene matches. This CDR3 reads CASSERRAGLAKNIQYF. The CDR3 region has the DNA TGTGCCAGCAGTGAAAGGCGAGCGGGACTAGCCAAAAACATTCAGTACTTC.

In this sample, this clone is medium-sized. The rearrangement uses TRBV7-3 and TRBJ1-1; D uncertain. The germline V and J ends were trimmed by 0 bases and 5 bases, with 7 bases remaining between them. Germline V CDR1 and CDR2: SGHTA, FQGTGA. The CDR3 sequence is 13 residues long. Here the CDR3 reads CASSLTVQTEAFF. The CDR3 nucleotides read TGTGCCAGCAGCTTAACCGTACAGACTGAAGCTTTCTTT. Looking up the rest from reference TRBV7-3 and TRBJ1-1 gives the full variable domain: GAGVSQTPSNKVTEKGKYVELRCDPISGHTALYWYRQSLGQGPEFLIYFQGTGAADDSGLPNDRFFAVRPEGSVSTLKIQRTERGDSAVYLCASSLTVQTEAFFGQGTRLTVV.

The chain carries TRBV6-6 and TRBJ2-1, with D possibly matching TRBD2 (5 bases). V lost 3 bases, J lost 4 bases, and 13 bases lay in between. The CDR3 extends over 15 amino acids. Germline-derived CDR1 and CDR2 are MNHNY and SVGAGI (reference sequence). CDR3: CASSYGWEKYNEQFF. CDR3 coding DNA: TGTGCCAGCAGTTATGGGTGGGAGAAATACAATGAGCAGTTCTTC.

This clone was picked up one time. Here the CDR3 reads CASSYGTGNEQYF. The CDR3 nucleotides are TGTGCCAGCAGTTACGGGACAGGGAACGAGCAGTACTTC. V usage is TRBV6-5 and J usage is TRBJ2-7; 9 bases are a match to TRBD1. Trimming removed 2 bases from V and 5 bases from J; junction bases left unmatched: 1. Germline CDR1 reads MNHEY; CDR2 reads SVGAGI. This CDR3 comprises 13 residues.

CDR3 nucleotide sequence: TGTGCCAGCAGTTTCTCTGACAGGGTGGGAAACACCATATATTTT. It translates to CASSFSDRVGNTIYF. The chain is built from TRBV28 and TRBJ1-3; 7 bases are shared with TRBD1. Per the germline V gene, CDR1 is MDHEN and CDR2 is SYDVKM. Trimming at V came to 3 bases and at J to 4 bases, leaving 6 bases not matched to a gene. The CDR3 loop spans 15 amino acids. Based on the CDR3 plus reference TRBV28 and TRBJ1-3, the full variable domain is DVKVTQSSRYLVKRTGEKVFLECVQDMDHENMFWYRQDPGLGLRLIYFSYDVKMKEKGDIPEGYSVSREKKERFSLILESASTNQTSMYLCASSFSDRVGNTIYFGEGSWLTVV.

The chain is built from TRBV28 and TRBJ2-2; D is undetermined. CDR1 is MDHEN, CDR2 SYDVKM, per germline. The CDR3 is 14 residues long. V lost 7 bases and J 0 bases, leaving 9 bases between the germline ends. The DNA for the CDR3 is TGTGCCAGCAAAAGTCAGACGAACACCGGGGAGCTGTTTTTT. As protein: CASKSQTNTGELFF.

The chain employs TRBV15 and TRBJ1-1; unclear D gene. V lost 2 bases to trimming and J lost 0 bases, with 7 bases between them. CDR1 is LNHNV and CDR2 is YYDKDF in the germline V gene (reference sequence). The CDR3 consists of 14 residues. The CDR3 region is CATSRINMNTEAFF. In DNA, the CDR3 is TGTGCCACCAGCAGAATCAACATGAACACTGAAGCTTTCTTT.

J is TRBJ2-7 and V is TRBV27, with 8 bases identical to TRBD1. The CDR3 has 16 residues. The germline V gene has CDR1 MNHEY and CDR2 SMNVEV (reference sequence). V shed 6 bases, J shed 1 base, and the junction held 11 bases outside the gene matches. In DNA form, the CDR3 reads TGTGCCAGCAGCCCAGAGACAGGGGTTCTATCCTACGAGCAGTACTTC. Protein sequence: CASSPETGVLSYEQYF.

This chain connects TRBV10-3 to TRBJ1-5; D ambiguous. Germline V CDR1 and CDR2: ENHRY, SYGVKD. The ends were cut back, 4 bases at V and 4 bases at J, with 14 bases in the middle. This CDR3 spans 15 amino acids. In nucleotides, the CDR3 is TGTGCCATCAGTGGTGAGTCAGGATGGAATCAGCCCCAGCATTTT. The encoded protein is CAISGESGWNQPQHF.

A single count supports this clone. The V and J genes are TRBV5-1 and TRBJ1-2; 12 nucleotides agree with TRBD1. Germline V gives CDR1 SGHRS, CDR2 YFSETQ. V shed 5 bases and J 6 bases; nucleotides not matched to a gene: 11. CDR3 length equals 16 residues. In nucleotides, the CDR3 is TGCGCCAGCAGATTCGGGACAGGGGGCGCCCCTGATGGCTACACCTTC. Amino acid sequence: CASRFGTGGAPDGYTF.